The rows below give T cell receptor beta chains drawn from one sample of a study of blood T cell repertoires in COVID-19. Sequencing was performed with immunoSEQ multiplex PCR; in TCRdb, only in-frame clones are kept and a portion is missing. Of under 120,000 clones in the sample, roughly 71% were seen once. The sequencing sample was made of peripheral blood. The receptor source for this set is an elderly man with acute or convalescent COVID-19. Both conserved end residues are part of each CDR3. D genes are given only for firm matches. The size entry is marked missing in some rows and otherwise reads once, few, many or a size class.

D | size | J | V | DNA | CDR3
TRBD1 | . | TRBJ2-3 | TRBV27 | TGTGCCAGCAAAAGGGGGCTCACAGATACGCAGTATTTT | CASKRGLTDTQYF
. | . | TRBJ2-5 | TRBV5-1 | TGCGCCAGCAGCTTCTCGACTCAAGAGACCCAGTACTTC | CASSFSTQETQYF
. | . | TRBJ1-6 | TRBV28 | TGTGCCAGCAGTTGGGCAGGGCAATCACCCCTCCACTTT | CASSWAGQSPLHF
TRBD2 | . | TRBJ2-7 | TRBV4-1 | TGCGCCAGCAGCCAATTCAGCGGGACCACCTACGAGCAGTACTTC | CASSQFSGTTYEQYF
TRBD1 | . | TRBJ1-2 | TRBV28 | TGTGCCAGCAGTGGGGAGGACAGGGTAATTAACTATGGCTACACCTTC | CASSGEDRVINYGYTF
TRBD1 | many | TRBJ2-2 | TRBV7-9 | TGTGCCAGCAGCCTGACAGGGGGGAGTACCGGGGAGCTGTTTTTT | CASSLTGGSTGELFF
. | . | TRBJ1-2 | TRBV11-2 | TGTGCCAGCAGCTTAGATCAACAGAACTATGGCTACACCTTC | CASSLDQQNYGYTF
. | many | TRBJ1-1 | TRBV3-1/TRBV3-2 | TGTGCCAGCAGCCAAGTCGCGGGGCTGAACACTGAAGCTTTCTTT | CASSQVAGLNTEAFF
. | . | TRBJ2-1 | TRBV9 | TGTGCCAGCAGCGCAGGGCCCTCTGCCGATGAGCAGTTCTTC | CASSAGPSADEQFF
. | . | TRBJ2-1 | TRBV28 | TGTGCCAGCAGTTTACCTAGCGCTAGCTCCTACAATGAGCAGTTCTTC | CASSLPSASSYNEQFF
TRBD1 | few | TRBJ2-7 | TRBV9 | TGTGCCAGCAGCGTATCCCCTGACAGGGGCGAGCAGTACTTC | CASSVSPDRGEQYF
TRBD1 | . | TRBJ2-3 | TRBV3-1/TRBV3-2 | TGTGCCAGCAGCCAAGAAAGACAGGGAACGCAGTATTTT | CASSQERQGTQYF
. | . | TRBJ2-1 | TRBV7-9 | TGTGCCAGCAGCTTAGCGCTAATTAAGTTCGCCGATGAGCAGTTCTTC | CASSLALIKFADEQFF
TRBD1 | once | TRBJ1-2 | TRBV12-3/TRBV12-4 | TGTGCCAGCAGTTACGGACAGGGGTATGGCTACACCTTC | CASSYGQGYGYTF
. | . | TRBJ2-1 | TRBV6-2/TRBV6-3 | TGTGCCAGCAGTTTCGGTTGGCGGCCGTTCGACAATGAGCAGTTCTTC | CASSFGWRPFDNEQFF
TRBD2 | . | TRBJ2-6 | TRBV28 | TGTGCCAGCAGTCTACTAGCGGGAGACTCTGGGGCCAACGTCCTGACTTTC | CASSLLAGDSGANVLTF